The 9 T cell receptor beta chains below were found in one sample sequenced in a study of graft-versus-host responses after intestinal transplantation. Assay: immunoSEQ multiplex PCR; the TCRdb copy retains only in-frame clones and omits some. The sample records under 90,000 clones, 90% being singletons. These receptors' targets are unknown. The source material was unstimulated CD8+ T cells sorted from spleen or lymph node cells, sampled before transplant. Source of these receptors: a human donor who was the organ donor for an intestinal transplant.

This chain links TRBV4-2 with TRBJ2-1; D gene uncertain. This CDR3 region has 11 residues. Germline V gene data show CDR1 as LGHNA and CDR2 as YNFKEQ. Trimming removed 0 bases at V and 13 bases at J, with 7 bases between. The CDR3 protein is CASSQELQQFF. CDR3 DNA: TGTGCCAGCAGCCAAGAGTTACAACAGTTCTTC.

This chain uses TRBV25-1 with TRBJ1-2; TRBD1 matches 7 bases. CDR3 size: 12 residues. Germline V lookup: CDR1 MGHDK, CDR2 SYGVNS. Trimming removed 7 bases from V and 8 bases from J; junction bases left unmatched: 7. CDR3 in DNA: TGTGCCAGCAATCAGGGGGTTGCGGGCTACACCTTC. It encodes CASNQGVAGYTF.

The CDR3 here is CASTDGGEAFF. As DNA, the CDR3 is TGTGCCAGCACCGACGGGGGGGAAGCTTTCTTT. The rearrangement joins TRBV6-4 to TRBJ1-1; tentatively, D is TRBD1 (5 bases). The germline V and J ends were trimmed by 7 bases and 8 bases, with 11 bases remaining between them. Looked up from germline, CDR1 is MRHNA and CDR2 is SNTAGT. The CDR3 contains 11 residues.

In its sample, this clone was seen once. J is TRBJ1-1 and V is TRBV30; D may be TRBD1 (5 bases). This CDR3 has 13 amino acids. Looked up from germline, CDR1 is GTSNPN and CDR2 is SVGIG (reference sequence). Deletions cut 3 bases from V and 6 bases from J, with 14 bases between. The CDR3 region is CAWSRTSGAEAFF. The CDR3 DNA reads TGTGCCTGGAGCCGGACTTCGGGGGCTGAAGCTTTCTTT.

The chain combines TRBV9 with TRBJ2-5; 11 bases map to TRBD2. This CDR3 has 15 residues. V lost 4 bases, J lost 5 bases, and 7 bases stayed unmatched. Germline V gene lookup returns CDR1 SGDLS and CDR2 YYNGEE. CDR3 nucleotide sequence: TGTGCCAGCAGCCGTAGTAGCGGGGGGGGCGAGACCCAGTACTTC. Amino acid sequence: CASSRSSGGGETQYF. The complete variable domain, with remaining parts taken from reference TRBV9 and TRBJ2-5, reads DSGVTQTPKHLITATGQRVTLRCSPRSGDLSVYWYQQSLDQGLQFLIQYYNGEERAKGNILERFSAQQFPDLHSELNLSSLELGDSALYFCASSRSSGGGETQYFGPGTRLLVL.

J is TRBJ2-7 and V is TRBV7-9; TRBD2 matches 7 bases. Germline V CDR1 and CDR2: SEHNR, FQNEAQ (reference sequence). The CDR3 is made up of 16 amino acids. V gave up 4 bases and J gave up 0 bases; unmatched junction bases: 9. CDR3: CASSSGLVGTSYEQYV. CDR3 sequence (DNA): TGTGCCAGCAGCTCCGGACTAGTGGGGACCTCCTACGAGCAGTACGTC.

The DNA of the CDR3 is TGTGCCAGCAGTTTCCTTACTAGCGGGCCCTACAATGAGCAGTTCTTC. Protein sequence: CASSFLTSGPYNEQFF. The chain carries TRBV28 and TRBJ2-1; 9 bases fit TRBD2. The V gene end was trimmed by 3 bases and the J gene end by 2 bases; junction bases not matched to a gene: 5. Germline CDR1 reads MDHEN; CDR2 reads SYDVKM. The CDR3 is 16 residues long. The full variable domain, completed using reference TRBV28 and TRBJ2-1, is DVKVTQSSRYLVKRTGEKVFLECVQDMDHENMFWYRQDPGLGLRLIYFSYDVKMKEKGDIPEGYSVSREKKERFSLILESASTNQTSMYLCASSFLTSGPYNEQFFGPGTRLTVL.

The gene calls are TRBV28 and TRBJ2-7, with TRBD1 identical over 11 bases. The germline V gene has CDR1 MDHEN and CDR2 SYDVKM. Losses at the gene ends were 6 bases for V and 0 bases for J; bases not matched to a gene: 4. This CDR3 comprises 15 residues. The CDR3 DNA reads as TGTGCCAGCAGCCACGGACAGGGGGCCTCCTACGAGCAGTACGTC. This translates into CASSHGQGASYEQYV.

The rearrangement uses TRBV4-3 and TRBJ1-1; TRBD1 is a possible D gene (6 bases). This CDR3 has 16 residues. The germline gives CDR1 LGHNA, CDR2 YSLEER. Between the trimmed V and J ends, which lost 0 bases and 0 bases, there was a span of 11 bases. DNA for the CDR3: TGCGCCAGCAGCCAAGATCGACAGGTAATGAACACTGAAGCTTTCTTT. Its protein is CASSQDRQVMNTEAFF.